The 28 T cell receptor beta chains below all came from one sample that was sequenced in a study of T cells in Graves' hyperthyroidism and ophthalmopathy. RNA transcripts yielded amplified TCR beta CDR3 regions. The HTBI set primed first-round TCR CDR3 RT-PCR. TCRdb independently ran MiXCR on the multiplex PCR reads; one entry per CDR3 protein. Of some 500,000 distinct CDR3 sequences in the sample, around an eighth were seen once. Input material: blood. The receptors stem from a woman aged 18-29 years with Graves' hyperthyroidism.

The chain recombines TRBV20-1 with TRBJ2-1; the D is unclear. The germline V gene has CDR1 DFQATT and CDR2 SNEGSKA (reference sequence). Trimming removed 0 bases from V and 4 bases from J, with 7 bases in between. The CDR3 has 13 amino acids. CDR3 DNA: TGCAGTGCTAGAGATCCAGGATACAATGAGCAGTTCTTC. Protein sequence: CSARDPGYNEQFF.

This clonotype was recorded at least ten times. The chain uses TRBV7-3 and TRBJ2-1, with a weak D call TRBD2 (6 bases). V lost 4 bases and J 8 bases, leaving 18 bases between the germline ends. This CDR3 has 15 residues. The germline V gene has CDR1 SGHTA and CDR2 FQGTGA. CDR3 sequence (DNA): TGTGCCAGCAGCTCCTTAGCGGCAAGCGGATATGAGCAGTTCTTC. This sequence encodes CASSSLAASGYEQFF.

This clonotype was counted at least ten times. The V call is TRBV2, the J call TRBJ2-3; 7 bases map to TRBD2. Trimming took 4 bases from V and 2 from J; bases not matched to a gene: 6. The CDR3 has 15 amino acids. CDR1 is SNHLY and CDR2 is FYNNEI in the germline V gene. The CDR3 nucleotides read TGTGCCAGCAGTGCGACTAGCCCTCTCACAGATACGCAGTATTTT. As protein: CASSATSPLTDTQYF.

This clonotype showed up many times. The chain uses TRBV19 and TRBJ1-2, with a tentative D call TRBD1 (6 bases). Germline CDR1 and CDR2: LNHDA and SQIVND (reference sequence). The V end lost 6 bases, the J end lost 1 base, and 15 bases lay between the germline ends. The CDR3 loop spans 15 amino acids. CDR3 bases: TGTGCCAGTAGGATGCCCGGACAGAGTAACTATGGCTACACCTTC. Amino acids: CASRMPGQSNYGYTF. Based on the CDR3 plus reference TRBV19 and TRBJ1-2, the full variable domain is DGGITQSPKYLFRKEGQNVTLSCEQNLNHDAMYWYRQDPGQGLRLIYYSQIVNDFQKGDIAEGYSVSREKKESFPLTVTSAQKNPTAFYLCASRMPGQSNYGYTFGSGTRLTVV.

V is TRBV6-2 or TRBV6-3 and J is TRBJ2-1; 8 bases line up with TRBD2. Germline assignment: CDR1 MNHEY and CDR2 SVGEGT. After removal of 6 bases from V and 5 bases from J, the junction contained 6 bases not matched to a gene. The CDR3 loop spans 14 amino acids. CDR3 bases: TGTGCCAGCAGGTTAGCGGGGACGAACAATGAGCAGTTCTTC. Encoded protein: CASRLAGTNNEQFF.

This clonotype was observed many times. The chain couples TRBV27 to TRBJ2-3; the match to TRBD2 covers 9 bases. Germline loops: CDR1 MNHEY, CDR2 SMNVEV (reference sequence). This CDR3 spans 16 amino acids. After removal of 3 bases from V and 2 bases from J, the junction contained 6 bases not matched to a gene. CDR3: CASSFFSGSSTDTQYF. The CDR3, as DNA: TGTGCCAGCAGTTTTTTTAGCGGGAGTTCCACAGATACGCAGTATTTT.

This sequence joins TRBV6-1 and TRBJ2-3, with no clear D. The CDR3 loop spans 11 amino acids. V was pared by 6 bases and J by 3 bases, with 4 bases between. Looked up from germline, CDR1 is MNHNS and CDR2 is SASEGT. The CDR3 DNA sequence: TGTGCCAGCAGGGCAACAGATACGCAGTATTTT. Its protein product is CASRATDTQYF.

This clonotype was observed a handful of times. The V gene is TRBV9, the J gene TRBJ2-2; perhaps D is TRBD1 or TRBD2 (5 bases each). The ends were cut back, 3 bases at V and 7 bases at J, with 10 bases in the middle. Germline assignment: CDR1 SGDLS and CDR2 YYNGEE. The CDR3 is 13 residues long. CDR3 nucleotide sequence: TGTGCCAGCAGCGGAGGGGAAGGCGGGGAGCTGTTTTTT. Protein product: CASSGGEGGELFF.

A single count supports this clonotype. The V call is TRBV12-3 or TRBV12-4, the J call TRBJ2-2; 9 nucleotides line up with TRBD2. This CDR3 comprises 17 residues. V was clipped by 2 bases and J by 6 bases; unmatched bases: 10. CDR3 coding DNA: TGTGCCAGCAGTTTACCCCCGGGACTAGCATTAGCCGGGGAGCTGTTTTTT. Translating it yields CASSLPPGLALAGELFF.

In its sample, this clonotype was seen many times. V is TRBV19 and J is TRBJ2-1; TRBD1 agrees at 7 bases. Germline CDR1 is LNHDA and CDR2 is SQIVND (reference sequence). The CDR3 is made up of 13 amino acids. V shed 5 bases, J shed 4 bases, and the junction held 2 bases outside the gene matches. The CDR3 here is CASSATGYNEQFF. DNA for the CDR3: TGTGCCAGTAGTGCGACAGGGTACAATGAGCAGTTCTTC.

This clonotype showed up just a few times. The chain links TRBV29-1 to TRBJ1-1; no firm D call. Germline CDR1 is SQVTM and CDR2 is ANQGSEA. The V end lost 4 bases, the J end lost 2 bases, and 8 bases lay between the germline ends. The CDR3 runs 12 residues. CDR3 nucleotide sequence: TGCAGCGTTGGTAACACCAACACTGAAGCTTTCTTT. Translating gives CSVGNTNTEAFF.

This clonotype was counted at least ten times. The chain couples TRBV19 to TRBJ1-1, with a tentative D call TRBD1 (5 bases). CDR3 length: 17 residues. The V end was cut by 0 bases, the J end by 0 bases, with 14 bases between. Looked up from germline, CDR1 is LNHDA and CDR2 is SQIVND (reference sequence). This chain's CDR3 is CASSIDVSTDVNTEAFF. The CDR3, as DNA: TGTGCCAGTAGTATAGATGTGTCGACAGACGTGAACACTGAAGCTTTCTTT.

This clonotype was recorded at least ten times. The chain carries TRBV6-2 or TRBV6-3 and TRBJ2-7; 10 nucleotides line up with TRBD2. The CDR3 totals 16 residues. The V gene end was trimmed by 8 bases and the J gene end by 3 bases; junction bases not matched to a gene: 13. CDR1 is MNHEY, CDR2 SVGEGT, per germline. The CDR3 region is CASAQWETSGCYEQYF. The DNA of the CDR3 is TGTGCCAGCGCTCAGTGGGAGACTAGCGGGTGCTACGAGCAGTACTTC.

This clonotype was counted ten times or more. In DNA form, the CDR3 reads TGTGCCAGCCGGCTACTATACAATGAGCAGTTCTTC. It is translated as CASRLLYNEQFF. This rearrangement joins TRBV2 to TRBJ2-1; no reliable D call. Trimming stripped 8 bases from V and 4 bases from J, with 9 bases between. The CDR3 covers 12 residues. Germline V gene data show CDR1 as SNHLY and CDR2 as FYNNEI.

Ten or more counts support this clonotype. The rearrangement links TRBV12-3 or TRBV12-4 to TRBJ2-7; 7 bases agree with TRBD1. This CDR3 has 15 amino acids. J gave up 5 bases and V 5 bases, and 12 bases lay outside the gene matches. CDR3 in DNA: TGTGCCAGCAGTCCCTTGACAGGGAGAGGAGACGAGCAGTACTTC. This gives the protein CASSPLTGRGDEQYF.

The chain couples TRBV10-2 to TRBJ1-5; D ambiguous. Trimming removed 7 bases from V and 5 bases from J, with 12 bases in between. CDR3 length: 13 residues. CDR1 is WSHSY and CDR2 is SAAADI in the germline V gene. The chain's CDR3 is CASTFGSDQPQHF. The CDR3 nucleotides read TGCGCCAGCACTTTCGGGAGCGATCAGCCCCAGCATTTT.

The chain carries TRBV6-1 and TRBJ2-3, with 7 bases matching TRBD2. Germline CDR1 is MNHNS and CDR2 is SASEGT. J lost 1 base, V lost 6 bases, and 16 bases had no gene match. The CDR3 totals 18 residues. DNA of the CDR3: TGTGCCAGCAGCGACTGGTGGCTAGCGGATGGGGGCACAGATACGCAGTATTTT. Translated, it gives CASSDWWLADGGTDTQYF.

This clonotype was recorded at least ten times. This sequence joins TRBV12-3 or TRBV12-4 and TRBJ2-5, with D uncertain. Trimming removed 4 bases at V and 3 bases at J, with 12 bases between. The CDR3 is 14 amino acids. The CDR3 sequence is CASSSSTEEETQYF. The CDR3 region has the DNA TGTGCCAGCAGTTCTTCAACAGAAGAAGAGACCCAGTACTTC.

Many counts were recorded for this clonotype. J is TRBJ2-2 and V is TRBV27, with D unresolved. From germline, CDR1 is MNHEY and CDR2 SMNVEV (reference sequence). The CDR3 sequence is 15 residues long. With 3 bases removed from V and 1 base from J, the gap between germline ends came to 9 bases. The CDR3 DNA follows: TGTGCCAGCAGTTTGCGGATGGAGAACACCGGGGAGCTGTTTTTT. It encodes CASSLRMENTGELFF.

The V call is TRBV30, the J call TRBJ2-4; possible D gene TRBD1, 6 bases. Germline CDR1 and CDR2: GTSNPN and SVGIG (reference sequence). The length of the CDR3 is 14 residues. Trimming removed 2 bases at V and 4 bases at J, with 12 bases between. This CDR3 is CAWSQGLGKNIQYF. DNA of the CDR3: TGTGCCTGGAGTCAGGGGTTGGGAAAAAACATTCAGTACTTC.

This sequence joins TRBV24-1 and TRBJ2-1; tentatively, D is TRBD1 (6 bases). Deletions cut 4 bases from V and 4 bases from J, with 19 bases between. Germline values: CDR1 KGHDR, CDR2 SFDVKD. There are 17 residues in the CDR3. The CDR3 is CATSEGATGLRYNEQFF. For the CDR3, the DNA is TGTGCCACCAGTGAGGGGGCGACAGGATTGCGGTACAATGAGCAGTTCTTC.

In this sample, this clonotype turned up a few times. The rearrangement joins TRBV7-9 to TRBJ1-5; D is perhaps TRBD1 (5 bases). The CDR3 runs 15 residues. CDR1 and CDR2 from the germline V gene are SEHNR and FQNEAQ (reference sequence). V lost 4 bases and J lost 3, with 13 bases in between. The CDR3 bases are TGTGCCAGCAGCTCCCAGGGCGGAAACAATCAGCCCCAGCATTTT. It is translated as CASSSQGGNNQPQHF.

As DNA, the CDR3 is TGTGCCAGCAGACCAGTGGGACTAGCGGGAGCAAATGAGCAGTTCTTC. This gives the protein CASRPVGLAGANEQFF. The rearrangement joins TRBV2 to TRBJ2-1; 14 bases align to TRBD2. Germline V CDR1 and CDR2: SNHLY, FYNNEI. Losses at the gene ends were 6 bases for V and 7 bases for J; bases not matched to a gene: 8. The CDR3 runs to 16 residues.

The table lists this clonotype with many counts. This sequence joins TRBV18 and TRBJ1-6, with D perhaps TRBD1 (5 bases). From germline, CDR1 is KGHSH and CDR2 LQKENI. V lost 4 bases and J 5 bases, leaving 12 bases between the germline ends. The CDR3 extends over 15 amino acids. The CDR3 loop reads CASSLGTADNSPLHF. As DNA, the CDR3 is TGTGCCAGCTCACTGGGGACTGCGGATAATTCACCCCTCCACTTT.

The chain employs TRBV9 and TRBJ2-7, with D tentatively TRBD2 (6 bases). V lost 3 bases and J lost 1, with 26 bases in between. CDR3 size: 19 residues. Germline V gives CDR1 SGDLS, CDR2 YYNGEE. CDR3 in DNA: TGTGCCAGCAGCGCCCCGATCGGCGGGGAGGCTGGTAGGTCCTACGAGCAGTACTTC. This sequence encodes CASSAPIGGEAGRSYEQYF.

This clonotype was recorded many times. The rearrangement joins TRBV10-2 to TRBJ1-2; D remains unclear. CDR1 and CDR2 (germline): WSHSY, SAAADI. The CDR3 runs to 11 residues. The V end was cut by 4 bases, the J end by 8 bases, with 8 bases between. In DNA, the CDR3 is TGCGCCAGCAGTGGACCGCAGGGCTACACCTTC. It specifies CASSGPQGYTF.

This clonotype was detected many times. The V call is TRBV11-3, the J call TRBJ2-1; 8 positions match TRBD1. This CDR3 spans 17 amino acids. The V gene's germline CDR1 is SGHNT and CDR2 YENEEA. Trimming took 4 bases from V and 5 from J; bases not matched to a gene: 13. The CDR3 bases are TGTGCCAGCAGCTCCCCCGCCCGGGACAGGCGTCACAATGAGCAGTTCTTC. Translated, it gives CASSSPARDRRHNEQFF. The full variable domain, with the rest looked up from reference TRBV11-3 and TRBJ2-1, is EAGVVQSPRYKIIEKKQPVAFWCNPISGHNTLYWYLQNLGQGPELLIRYENEEAVDDSQLPKDRFSAERLKGVDSTLKIQPAELGDSAVYLCASSSPARDRRHNEQFFGPGTRLTVL.

The table lists this clonotype with many counts. The chain links TRBV30 to TRBJ1-2; D remains unclear. This CDR3 has 13 residues. Trimming left V 7 bases short and J 4 bases short, with 16 bases between. Germline V gene data show CDR1 as GTSNPN and CDR2 as SVGIG (reference sequence). The CDR3 DNA is TGTGCCTCACCACCCCCGGTTGGCTATGGCTACACCTTC. Protein: CASPPPVGYGYTF.